This TCR beta chain was profiled in a study of blood T cell repertoires in COVID-19. Study-level information: Sources were T cells, B-cell-depleted T cells, or PBMCs; the material itself was cDNA or gDNA.

Authors' data handling: Amplifying reference gene primers gave estimates of nucleated cell counts. Profiled with immunoSEQ multiplex PCR; TCRdb holds only in-frame clones, not every one. V and J calls and clone size come straight from that table; D and trimming were deduced from the DNA. The table has 250,000 to 300,000 clones, roughly 88% seen once; the top ten hold roughly 6.9%. The ends lost 7 bases at V and 6 bases at J; junction bases unmatched: 8. Germline loops: CDR1 MNHEY, CDR2 SMNVEV (reference sequence). The CDR3 spans 16 residues. In this sample, this clone is medium-sized (0.01 to 0.1%). Sequencing used peripheral blood. The sequence was obtained from a woman aged 30 to 39 who had recovered from COVID-19. The V gene is TRBV27, the J gene TRBJ2-3; 15 bases are a match to TRBD2. CDR3 region: CASIRTSGGAADTQYF. In DNA form, the CDR3 reads TGTGCCAGCATCAGGACTAGCGGGGGGGCAGCTGATACGCAGTATTTT.